Shown below are 26 T cell receptor beta chains from a single sample sequenced in a study of blood T cells in healthy people across ages. A sample-barcoded 5' primer and a J-beta primer mix were used in a second PCR of about 6 to 12 cycles. TCRdb used MiXCR to reprocess the 5' RACE reads, holding one entry per CDR3 protein. Found here are 1.8 million or so distinct CDR3 sequences, about 39% of them singletons; the top ten hold 23%. Material: blood. These receptor sequences come from a human donor in good health.

This clonotype has just a few counts. The J gene is TRBJ1-2, the V gene TRBV27; 8 bases line up with TRBD1. CDR1 and CDR2 (germline): MNHEY, SMNVEV (reference sequence). J was trimmed by 7 bases and V by 2 bases; bases with no gene match: 3. The CDR3 length is 13 residues. The CDR3 region has the DNA TGTGCCAGCAGTTTAACCAGGGGGCTTGGCTACACCTTC. This gives the protein CASSLTRGLGYTF.

The chain recombines TRBV6-6 with TRBJ1-4; D is perhaps TRBD1 (5 bases). CDR1 and CDR2 (germline): MNHNY, SVGAGI (reference sequence). This CDR3 has 16 amino acids. V lost 0 bases to trimming and J lost 7 bases, with 15 bases between them. In DNA form, the CDR3 reads TGTGCCAGCAGTTACTCGAATTGGGGGTATAGTGAAAAACTGTTTTTT. Its translation is CASSYSNWGYSEKLFF.

Comment on this clonotype: One junction end does not reproduce the germline sequence, and a read error may be involved. This chain connects TRBV6-5 to TRBJ1-2, with 7 positions matching TRBD1. The CDR3 loop spans 14 amino acids. Germline V gives CDR1 MNHEY, CDR2 SVGAGI. DNA for the CDR3: TGTGCCAGCAGTATCGACAGGGACATCTATGGCTGCACCTTC. Amino acid sequence: CASSIDRDIYGCTF.

The sample holds one count of this clonotype. The chain recombines TRBV7-2 with TRBJ1-6, with D maybe TRBD1 (5 bases). Looked up from germline, CDR1 is SGHTA and CDR2 is FQGNSA. This CDR3 is 13 amino acids long. Between the trimmed V and J ends, which lost 2 bases and 11 bases, there was a span of 10 bases. This chain's CDR3 is CASSLSGVPPLHF. DNA for the CDR3: TGTGCCAGCAGCTTATCGGGGGTTCCACCCCTCCACTTT.

The chain employs TRBV12-3 or TRBV12-4 and TRBJ2-3, with 7 nucleotides matching TRBD1. After removal of 7 bases from V and 0 bases from J, the junction contained 13 bases not matched to a gene. The CDR3 is 17 amino acids. CDR3 nucleotide sequence: TGTGCCAGCATCCAGGACAGGCGACTGGGTAGCACAGATACGCAGTATTTT. It yields the protein CASIQDRRLGSTDTQYF.

CDR3 coding DNA: TGTGCCAGCAGTTCCCCCGGGACAAACGAAGCTTTCTTT. Its protein product is CASSSPGTNEAFF. The chain joins TRBV6-5 to TRBJ1-1; D may be TRBD1 (6 bases). Germline CDR1 MNHEY, CDR2 SVGAGI. The CDR3 covers 13 residues. Trimming shortened V by 4 bases and J by 8 bases, and 14 bases separated the two germline ends.

The chain combines TRBV11-2 with TRBJ2-4; D could derive from TRBD1 or TRBD2 (7 bases each). V gave up 5 bases and J gave up 7 bases, with 18 bases separating them. CDR3 length equals 15 residues. Per germline, CDR1 SGHAT and CDR2 FQNNGV. The CDR3 region has the DNA TGTGCCAGCAGCCCAGCCCGACAGGGAGGGAACATTCAGTACTTC. This encodes CASSPARQGGNIQYF.

This clonotype was found many times. The chain joins TRBV3-1 to TRBJ1-5, with unresolved D. The V end lost 1 base, the J end lost 5 bases, and 9 bases lay between the germline ends. Germline V gene data show CDR1 as LGHDT and CDR2 as YNNKEL (reference sequence). The CDR3 totals 14 residues. The CDR3 here is CASSQAGFDQPQHF. CDR3 in DNA: TGTGCCAGCAGCCAAGCGGGGTTCGATCAGCCCCAGCATTTT.

This clonotype was detected only a few times. The chain links TRBV6-6 to TRBJ2-1; D is unresolved. Germline values: CDR1 MNHNY, CDR2 SVGAGI (reference sequence). V was trimmed by 3 bases and J by 5 bases, leaving 5 bases between them. The CDR3 is made up of 12 amino acids. The CDR3 sequence: CASSYMNNEQFF. The CDR3 region has the DNA TGTGCCAGCAGTTATATGAACAATGAGCAGTTCTTC.

This chain links TRBV5-1 with TRBJ1-6; D is undetermined. V dropped 4 bases and J dropped 7 bases, with 9 bases sitting between them. This CDR3 contains 13 residues. Germline-derived CDR1 and CDR2 are SGHRS and YFSETQ. The CDR3 is CASSGEGNSPLHF. The CDR3 region has the DNA TGCGCCAGCAGCGGGGAAGGGAATTCACCCCTCCACTTT. The variable domain in full, completed from reference TRBV5-1 and TRBJ1-6, reads KAGVTQTPRYLIKTRGQQVTLSCSPISGHRSVSWYQQTPGQGLQFLFEYFSETQRNKGNFPGRFSGRQFSNSRSEMNVSTLELGDSALYLCASSGEGNSPLHFGNGTRLTVT.

This clonotype has a handful of counts. The chain links TRBV5-4 to TRBJ1-1; no reliable D call. Trimming left V 1 base short and J 6 bases short, with 10 bases between. The germline V gene encodes CDR1 SGHNT and CDR2 YYREEE (reference sequence). This CDR3 has 13 residues. This chain's CDR3 is CASSLKGGPEAFF. The CDR3 DNA is TGTGCCAGCAGCTTGAAGGGTGGCCCTGAAGCTTTCTTT.

This clonotype was recorded many times. The rearrangement links TRBV12-3 or TRBV12-4 to TRBJ2-7; D is ambiguous. Trimming removed 0 bases at V and 0 bases at J, with 6 bases between. The CDR3 runs 14 residues. Here the CDR3 reads CASSLAQLSYEQYF. DNA of the CDR3: TGTGCCAGCAGTTTAGCGCAACTCTCCTACGAGCAGTACTTC.

This clonotype was picked up many times. The rearrangement uses TRBV15 and TRBJ1-6; 10 positions agree with TRBD1. The CDR3 runs to 15 residues. The V and J ends lost 2 bases and 14 bases, in that order; junction bases with no gene match: 9. The germline gives CDR1 LNHNV, CDR2 YYDKDF (reference sequence). CDR3 loop: CATSRPGTGEVALHF. CDR3 in DNA: TGTGCCACCAGCAGACCCGGGACAGGGGAAGTGGCCCTCCACTTT.

This clonotype was seen a few times. The J gene is TRBJ2-5, the V gene TRBV10-3; 8 bases map to TRBD1. Trimming removed 6 bases from V and 4 bases from J; junction bases left unmatched: 4. Germline V gene sequence: CDR1 ENHRY, CDR2 SYGVKD. This CDR3 spans 13 amino acids. The CDR3 is CAISLGQGETQYF. The CDR3 DNA reads TGTGCCATCAGCTTAGGACAGGGAGAGACCCAGTACTTC.

This clonotype was observed a handful of times. The gene calls are TRBV28 and TRBJ2-4; maybe TRBD2 (5 bases). The germline CDR1 and CDR2 sequences are MDHEN and SYDVKM. This CDR3 is built from 17 residues. Trimming stripped 3 bases from V and 0 bases from J, with 15 bases between. CDR3 sequence: CASSFHSQGLAKNIQYF. In DNA, the CDR3 is TGTGCCAGCAGTTTCCACTCACAAGGACTAGCCAAAAACATTCAGTACTTC.

The V call is TRBV4-2, the J call TRBJ1-4, with D perhaps TRBD1 (6 bases). The CDR3 has 20 residues. Germline loops: CDR1 LGHNA, CDR2 YNFKEQ. The V and J ends lost 4 bases and 5 bases respectively, with 29 bases between them. CDR3 sequence reads: CASSRKEGEGGFFWNEKLFF. The CDR3 DNA follows: TGTGCCAGCAGCCGCAAAGAGGGGGAGGGGGGATTTTTCTGGAATGAAAAACTGTTTTTT.

The chain carries TRBV9 and TRBJ2-2, with 13 bases lining up with TRBD2. The junction had 1 base not matched to a gene; V was cut back by 3 bases and J by 5 bases. CDR3 length equals 15 residues. Germline CDR1 reads SGDLS; CDR2 reads YYNGEE. In DNA, the CDR3 is TGTGCCAGCAGCGCGGGACTAGCGGGGACCGGGGAGCTGTTTTTT. Its protein is CASSAGLAGTGELFF.

The chain links TRBV20-1 to TRBJ2-7; D is perhaps TRBD1 or TRBD2 (5 bases each). The germline gives CDR1 DFQATT, CDR2 SNEGSKA (reference sequence). This CDR3 has 16 amino acids. The ends were cut back, 4 bases at V and 3 bases at J, with 22 bases in the middle. CDR3 loop: CSAKIGTAEINYEQYF. CDR3 nucleotides: TGCAGTGCTAAAATCGGGACCGCTGAAATCAACTACGAGCAGTACTTC.

The chain uses TRBV12-3 or TRBV12-4 and TRBJ2-3, with D perhaps being TRBD1 or TRBD2 (6 bases each). The CDR3 totals 15 residues. Trimming cost V 2 bases and J 3 bases, with 12 bases left between them. The chain's CDR3 is CASSLTGAGTDTQYF. The CDR3 nucleotides are TGTGCCAGCAGTTTAACGGGGGCAGGGACAGATACGCAGTATTTT.

There are a few counts of this clonotype. Since a much larger clone is just one base distant, this may be a read error. The chain has TRBV12-3 or TRBV12-4 and TRBJ1-2; tentative D call: TRBD1 (6 bases). Trimming cost V 4 bases and J 4 bases, with 13 bases left between them. This CDR3 comprises 14 residues. The CDR3 sequence: CASSWGAHSYGYTF. CDR3 coding DNA: TGTGCCAGCAGTTGGGGGGCCCACAGCTATGGCTACACCTTC.

V is TRBV7-2 and J is TRBJ2-1; 9 nucleotides align to TRBD2. In germline, CDR1 is SGHTA, CDR2 FQGNSA. The CDR3 spans 16 residues. The V and J ends lost 6 bases and 0 bases, in that order; junction bases with no gene match: 6. The CDR3 spells CASRGSGGASYNEQFF. CDR3 sequence (DNA): TGTGCCAGCAGGGGTAGCGGGGGCGCCTCCTACAATGAGCAGTTCTTC.

In this sample, this clonotype turned up a few times. The CDR3: CASSPGIGPPDPLADNEQFF. The CDR3 nucleotides read TGTGCCAGCAGCCCTGGGATCGGTCCCCCGGACCCCCTAGCAGACAATGAGCAGTTCTTC. The rearrangement joins TRBV27 to TRBJ2-1; tentatively, D is TRBD2 (5 bases). V was shortened by 6 bases and J by 5 bases, with 32 bases between the two germline ends. The germline CDR1 and CDR2 sequences are MNHEY and SMNVEV (reference sequence). The CDR3 extends over 20 amino acids.

This sequence joins TRBV9 and TRBJ1-1; the D gene is possibly TRBD1 (6 bases). Germline V gene data show CDR1 as SGDLS and CDR2 as YYNGEE. The CDR3 is 15 amino acids. The V end lost 4 bases, the J end lost 4 bases, and 17 bases lay between the germline ends. The DNA for the CDR3 is TGTGCCAGCAGCCCCCTACTGGGCAGGGGCACTGAAGCTTTCTTT. It codes for CASSPLLGRGTEAFF.

V gene TRBV14 combines with J gene TRBJ2-7; D call uncertain. The CDR3 runs to 16 residues. Germline CDR1 SGHDN, CDR2 FVKESK. Trimming left V 1 base short and J 7 bases short, with 20 bases between. CDR3 coding DNA: TGTGCCAGCAGCCAAGTTTTGGCGGTCTCCTACAATGAGCAGTACTTC. Translation gives CASSQVLAVSYNEQYF.

V and J are TRBV6-6 and TRBJ2-3, with 8 bases fitting TRBD2. Germline CDR1 is MNHNY and CDR2 is SVGAGI (reference sequence). The CDR3 runs to 15 residues. Germline trimming cut 7 bases from V and 3 bases from J; bases unmatched to any gene: 9. CDR3 sequence reads: CASKKLTGGTDTQYF. CDR3 nucleotide sequence: TGTGCCAGCAAAAAACTAACGGGGGGGACAGATACGCAGTATTTT.

The V call is TRBV13, the J call TRBJ2-7; 7 bases are a match to TRBD2. Germline loops: CDR1 PRHDT, CDR2 FYEKMQ (reference sequence). This CDR3 has 17 residues. The V gene end was trimmed by 4 bases and the J gene end by 0 bases; junction bases not matched to a gene: 12. The CDR3 sequence: CASSSAAGRGSSYEQYF. CDR3 nucleotide sequence: TGTGCCAGCAGCTCAGCAGCGGGGCGGGGATCCTCCTACGAGCAGTACTTC.